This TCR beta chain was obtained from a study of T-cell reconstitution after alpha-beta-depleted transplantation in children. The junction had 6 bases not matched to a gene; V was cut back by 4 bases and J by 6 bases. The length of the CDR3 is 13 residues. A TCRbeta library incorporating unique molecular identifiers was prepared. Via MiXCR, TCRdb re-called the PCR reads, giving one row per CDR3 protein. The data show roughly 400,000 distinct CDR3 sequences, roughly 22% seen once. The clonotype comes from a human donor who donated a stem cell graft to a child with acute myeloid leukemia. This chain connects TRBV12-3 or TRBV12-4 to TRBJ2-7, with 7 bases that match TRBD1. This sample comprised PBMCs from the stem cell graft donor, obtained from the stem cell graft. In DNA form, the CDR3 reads TGTGCCAGCAGTTCAAGACAGGGCGGCGAGCAGTACTTC. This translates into CASSSRQGGEQYF.